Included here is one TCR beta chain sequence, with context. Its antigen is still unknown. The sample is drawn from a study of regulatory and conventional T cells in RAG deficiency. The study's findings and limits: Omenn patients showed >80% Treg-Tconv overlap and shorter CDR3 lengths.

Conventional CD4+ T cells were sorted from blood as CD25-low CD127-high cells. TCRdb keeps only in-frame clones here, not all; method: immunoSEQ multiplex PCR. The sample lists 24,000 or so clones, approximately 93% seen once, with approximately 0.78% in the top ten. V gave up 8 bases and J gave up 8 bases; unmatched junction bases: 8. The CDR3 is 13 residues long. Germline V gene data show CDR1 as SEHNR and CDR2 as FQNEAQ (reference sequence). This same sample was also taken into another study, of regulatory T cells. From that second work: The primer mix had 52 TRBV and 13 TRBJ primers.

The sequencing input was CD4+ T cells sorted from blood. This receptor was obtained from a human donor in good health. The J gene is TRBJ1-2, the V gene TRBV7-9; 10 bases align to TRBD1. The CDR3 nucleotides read TGTGCCAGCCCCGGGACAGGGGAATCCGGCTACACCTTC. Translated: CASPGTGESGYTF. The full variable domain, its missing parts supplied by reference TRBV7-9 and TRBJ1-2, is DTGVSQNPRHKITKRGQNVTFRCDPISEHNRLYWYRQTLGQGPEFLTYFQNEAQLEKSRLLSDRFSAERPKGSFSTLEIQRTEQGDSAMYLCASPGTGESGYTFGSGTRLTVV.